The 27 T cell receptor beta chains given below trace back to one sample, sequenced in a study of metastatic and nonmetastatic thyroid tumors. Thyroid surgery had not been preceded by any treatment in any patient. TCRdb re-called the PCR reads with MiXCR. The sample records tens of thousands of clones, about 12% being singletons. Sequences were obtained from tumor tissue. The receptors stem from a female donor with papillary thyroid cancer or a benign thyroid nodule (not recorded which). Some clones in this sample may be carry-over from other donors' samples.

This clone was observed at least ten times. The rearrangement uses TRBV7-2 and TRBJ2-3; 12 nucleotides match TRBD2. V trimming: 1 base; J trimming: 5 bases; junction bases outside the gene matches: 7. Germline V gives CDR1 SGHTA, CDR2 FQGNSA. CDR3 length: 17 residues. Here the CDR3 DNA reads TGTGCCAGCAGCTTAGGCGCTAGCGGGAGGGCAGAAGATACGCAGTATTTT. This gives the protein CASSLGASGRAEDTQYF.

In regard to this clone: This could be a read error, since a much larger clone is one nucleotide away. The genes are TRBV7-3 and TRBJ2-3; D remains unclear. The CDR3 extends over 13 amino acids. CDR1 and CDR2 from the germline V gene are SGHTA and FQGTGA. CDR3 loop: CASSPPGTYTQYF. CDR3 in DNA: TGTGCCAGCAGCCCCCCCGGCACATATACGCAGTATTTT.

This clone was observed many times. This sequence joins TRBV11-2 and TRBJ2-7; D is unclear. This CDR3 has 15 residues. The germline V gene has CDR1 SGHAT and CDR2 FQNNGV. V dropped 5 bases and J dropped 7 bases, with 21 bases sitting between them. The DNA for the CDR3 is TGTGCCAGCAGCGGAATAACGTCTAAGGTGTTTGAGCAGTACTTC. Its translation: CASSGITSKVFEQYF.

This clone has at least ten counts. Different DNA sequences within this sample yield the same CDR3. The chain employs TRBV10-3 and TRBJ2-1; 8 nucleotides match TRBD2. The germline V gene has CDR1 ENHRY and CDR2 SYGVKD. V lost 4 bases to trimming and J lost 0 bases; unmatched junction nucleotides: 8. The CDR3 length is 17 residues. For the CDR3, the DNA is TGTGCCATCAGTGGGGGTGGCGGGAGGAGCTCCTACAATGAGCAGTTCTTC. Translation gives CAISGGGGRSSYNEQFF.

At least ten counts were recorded for this clone. This rearrangement joins TRBV6-1 to TRBJ1-2; D possibly corresponds to TRBD1 (5 bases). Germline V gene sequence: CDR1 MNHNS, CDR2 SASEGT. Trimming removed 4 bases from V and 2 bases from J, with 11 bases in between. The CDR3 covers 14 residues. Written as DNA, the CDR3 is TGTGCCAGCAGTGCCGGGACTTTAAACTATGGCTACACCTTC. Translated: CASSAGTLNYGYTF.

Only a few counts were recorded for this clone. One end of the junction is discordant with germline, which a read error may explain. The rearrangement joins TRBV5-8 to TRBJ2-5; 8 bases fit TRBD1. The CDR3 length is 14 residues. Germline CDR1 is SGHTS and CDR2 is YDEGEE. The CDR3 loop is CASSFKIGQGVSYF. CDR3 DNA: TGTGCCAGCAGCTTTAAGATAGGACAGGGCGTCAGCTATTTC.

In the case of this clone: A read error may explain this, as a much larger clone is one base away. The chain joins TRBV7-2 to TRBJ2-7; the D is unclear. Trimming took off 7 bases at V and 0 bases at J, with 7 bases between the two ends. The CDR3 is 12 amino acids. Germline values: CDR1 SGHTA, CDR2 FQGNSA. The CDR3 spells CASISTSYEQYF. DNA of the CDR3: TGTGCCAGCATCTCCACCTCCTACGAGCAGTACTTC.

This rearrangement joins TRBV9 to TRBJ2-7; 7 nucleotides agree with TRBD2. Looked up from germline, CDR1 is SGDLS and CDR2 is YYNGEE. The CDR3 is 15 amino acids. V trimming: 4 bases; J trimming: 3 bases; junction bases outside the gene matches: 10. CDR3 region: CASSPIQTSYYEQYF. The CDR3 nucleotides read TGTGCCAGCAGCCCGATCCAGACTAGCTACTACGAGCAGTACTTC. Complete variable domain (other parts from reference TRBV9 and TRBJ2-7): DSGVTQTPKHLITATGQRVTLRCSPRSGDLSVYWYQQSLDQGLQFLIQYYNGEERAKGNILERFSAQQFPDLHSELNLSSLELGDSALYFCASSPIQTSYYEQYFGPGTRLTVT.

In its sample, this clone was seen many times. This sequence joins TRBV4-2 and TRBJ2-7, with 14 bases identical to TRBD2. The CDR3 runs 15 residues. V dropped 4 bases and J dropped 6; count of bases not matched to a gene: 5. Germline V CDR1 and CDR2: LGHNA, YNFKEQ. In DNA form, the CDR3 reads TGTGCCAGCAGCCCGGGGACTAGCGGGAGTCTCGAGCAGTACTTC. Its translation is CASSPGTSGSLEQYF.

This clone was counted many times. The chain links TRBV6-5 to TRBJ2-2; 12 bases align to TRBD2. CDR3 length: 17 residues. V lost 6 bases, J lost 5 bases, and 10 bases stayed unmatched. Looked up from germline, CDR1 is MNHEY and CDR2 is SVGAGI. The CDR3 spells CASSQKAGTSGTGELFF. CDR3 DNA: TGTGCCAGCAGCCAGAAAGCCGGGACTAGCGGGACCGGGGAGCTGTTTTTT.

The table lists this clone with many counts. V is TRBV4-1 and J is TRBJ2-2; 10 nucleotides line up with TRBD2. The germline V gene encodes CDR1 MGHRA and CDR2 YSYEKL. J was trimmed by 9 bases and V by 0 bases; bases with no gene match: 4. This CDR3 region has 15 residues. The CDR3: CASSQEAGGPRELFF. CDR3 nucleotide sequence: TGCGCCAGCAGCCAAGAAGCGGGAGGGCCCAGGGAGCTGTTTTTT.

This clone has just a few counts. This rearrangement joins TRBV3-1 to TRBJ2-7; 12 nucleotides match TRBD2. Trimming took 7 bases from V and 3 from J; bases not matched to a gene: 10. The CDR3 contains 16 residues. Germline V lookup: CDR1 LGHDT, CDR2 YNNKEL (reference sequence). The CDR3 region has the DNA TGTGCCAGCAATCCTAGCGGGAGGGCCGGGTTCTACGAGCAGTACTTC. Encoded protein: CASNPSGRAGFYEQYF.

This clone has just a few counts. A much larger clone sits a single nucleotide away, making a read error possible. The V and J genes are TRBV28 and TRBJ2-5, with D possibly being TRBD1 (5 bases). Germline values: CDR1 MDHEN, CDR2 SYDVKM. V lost 7 bases and J lost 4, with 16 bases in between. There are 14 residues in the CDR3. Here the CDR3 reads CASTDSSLRETQYF. In DNA, the CDR3 is TGTGCCAGCACTGACAGCTCCCTACGAGAGACCCAGTACTTC.

This clone showed up just a few times. This may come from a read error, since a much larger clone is one base off. V and J are TRBV29-1 and TRBJ2-7, with TRBD1 as a possible D gene (6 bases). The CDR3 extends over 14 amino acids. Germline V gene sequence: CDR1 SQVTM, CDR2 ANQGSEA. In DNA, the CDR3 is TGCAGCGTTGAAACCGTTGAGACAGGCTACGAGCAGCACTTC. Amino acids: CSVETVETGYEQHF.

Worth noting for this clone: A much larger clone lies a single base off, so this may be a read error. The V gene is TRBV28, the J gene TRBJ2-7, with 12 bases that match TRBD1. From germline, CDR1 is MDHEN and CDR2 SYDVKM. This CDR3 has 16 residues. The DNA of the CDR3 is TGTGCCAGCAGTTGGGGGACAGGGGGCCTGATCTACGATCAGTACTTC. This codes for CASSWGTGGLIYDQYF.

This clone appeared once. This chain joins TRBV6-1 and TRBJ2-4; 7 nucleotides agree with TRBD1. Germline V gene sequence: CDR1 MNHNS, CDR2 SASEGT. V lost 4 bases, J lost 7 bases, and 7 bases stayed unmatched. There are 14 residues in the CDR3. The CDR3 loop reads CASSGNRGGNIQYF. CDR3 nucleotides: TGTGCCAGCAGTGGTAACAGGGGTGGTAACATTCAGTACTTC.

This clone came up many times. This chain links TRBV7-8 with TRBJ2-7; D perhaps matches TRBD2 (6 bases). The V and J ends lost 0 bases and 3 bases respectively, with 6 bases between them. The CDR3 loop spans 13 amino acids. In germline, CDR1 is SGHVS, CDR2 FQNEAQ. The CDR3 is CASSLATSYEQYF. CDR3 DNA: TGTGCCAGCAGCTTAGCGACTAGCTACGAGCAGTACTTC.

There are many counts of this clone. This rearrangement joins TRBV11-2 to TRBJ2-7; D possibly corresponds to TRBD2 (6 bases). This CDR3 has 14 amino acids. The V gene's germline CDR1 is SGHAT and CDR2 FQNNGV. Trimming removed 1 base from V and 6 bases from J, with 13 bases in between. This CDR3 is CASSLVPQGLEQYF. The CDR3 bases are TGTGCCAGCAGCTTAGTACCTCAGGGACTCGAGCAGTACTTC.

This clone was seen repeatedly, ten times or more. This rearrangement joins TRBV19 to TRBJ2-1, with 8 bases matching TRBD2. V was clipped by 3 bases and J by 0 bases; unmatched bases: 1. Per germline, CDR1 LNHDA and CDR2 SQIVND (reference sequence). The CDR3 runs 15 residues. For the CDR3, the DNA is TGTGCCAGTAGTATGGGGACTAGCTCCTACAATGAGCAGTTCTTC. Amino acids: CASSMGTSSYNEQFF.

This clone was observed at least ten times. J is TRBJ2-3 and V is TRBV2, with unresolved D. There are 18 residues in the CDR3. CDR1 and CDR2 (germline): SNHLY, FYNNEI. V dropped 3 bases and J dropped 4 bases, with 23 bases sitting between them. CDR3 in amino acids: CASSDLRTPNVLADTQYF. The CDR3 region has the DNA TGTGCCAGCAGTGATTTGCGGACCCCGAACGTCTTGGCAGATACGCAGTATTTT. Looking up the rest from reference TRBV2 and TRBJ2-3 gives the full variable domain: EPEVTQTPSHQVTQMGQEVILRCVPISNHLYFYWYRQILGQKVEFLVSFYNNEISEKSEIFDDQFSVERPDGSNFTLKIRSTKLEDSAMYFCASSDLRTPNVLADTQYFGPGTRLTVL.

This clone occurred once. V gene TRBV5-1 combines with J gene TRBJ2-1, with 8 bases fitting TRBD1. Germline CDR1 reads SGHRS; CDR2 reads YFSETQ. The CDR3 is 15 amino acids. The trim removed 3 bases at V and 3 bases at J, leaving 5 bases unmatched. CDR3 amino acids: CASSSVQGVYNEQFF. CDR3 DNA sequence: TGCGCCAGCAGCTCGGTACAGGGGGTCTACAATGAGCAGTTCTTC.

A few counts support this clone. The junction and the germline gene differ at one end; a read error may be behind it. This chain joins TRBV19 and TRBJ2-1; D is perhaps TRBD1 (6 bases). The CDR3 has 13 amino acids. Germline loops: CDR1 LNHDA, CDR2 SQIVND (reference sequence). Here the CDR3 reads CASVQGPYNGQFF. The CDR3 DNA sequence: TGTGCCTCGGTACAGGGTCCCTACAATGGGCAGTTCTTC.

This clone was recorded at least ten times. The genes are TRBV5-6 and TRBJ1-2; 11 bases map to TRBD1. CDR3 length equals 14 residues. Germline-derived CDR1 and CDR2 are SGHDT and YYEEEE. V lost 3 bases, J lost 8 bases, and 6 bases stayed unmatched. The CDR3 loop is CASSWTGGGEGYTF. CDR3 DNA sequence: TGTGCCAGCAGCTGGACAGGGGGCGGGGAGGGCTACACCTTC.

In regard to this clone: The sample contains more than one DNA sequence encoding this CDR3. J is TRBJ2-7 and V is TRBV20-1; D remains ambiguous. This CDR3 has 14 residues. Looked up from germline, CDR1 is DFQATT and CDR2 is SNEGSKA (reference sequence). V was shortened by 6 bases and J by 4 bases, with 19 bases between the two germline ends. The CDR3 reads CSASRTRRSYEQYF. In DNA form, the CDR3 reads TGCAGTGCCAGTCGCACACGACGATCTTACGAGCAGTACTTC.

This clone has ten or more counts. The CDR3 DNA is TGTGCCAGCAGTCACGGACTAGCGGGAGTTACCAGCTCCTACAATGAGCAGTTCTTC. This encodes CASSHGLAGVTSSYNEQFF. V and J are TRBV9 and TRBJ2-1; 13 nucleotides match TRBD2. The germline V gene has CDR1 SGDLS and CDR2 YYNGEE. The CDR3 is 19 amino acids. Unmatched junction bases numbered 11, after V lost 5 bases and J lost 0 bases.

On this clone itself: Germline and junction disagree at one end, which may indicate a read error. This sequence joins TRBV5-1 and TRBJ2-7; 10 positions match TRBD1. The CDR3 is 14 amino acids. Germline V gene sequence: CDR1 SGHRS, CDR2 YFSETQ. CDR3 sequence: CSSSSNRDRGEQYF. CDR3 nucleotide sequence: TGCTCCAGCAGCTCGAACCGGGACAGGGGAGAGCAGTACTTC.

This clone was observed many times. The chain combines TRBV20-1 with TRBJ1-5, with 9 bases fitting TRBD1. Germline-derived CDR1 and CDR2 are DFQATT and SNEGSKA (reference sequence). The CDR3 contains 17 residues. V shed 6 bases, J shed 0 bases, and the junction held 12 bases outside the gene matches. The CDR3 region has the DNA TGCAGTGCGAGAAGGACAGGGGCCCATTATAGCAATCAGCCCCAGCATTTT. This translates into CSARRTGAHYSNQPQHF.